This T cell receptor (beta chain) was sequenced for a study of T-cell reconstitution after alpha-beta-depleted transplantation in children. This clonotype has just a few counts. This sample's TCRbeta library carried unique molecular identifier barcodes. TCRdb analysed the PCR reads with MiXCR anew, one entry per CDR3 protein. The data contain about 640,000 distinct CDR3 sequences, approximately 17% of them singletons. Germline values: CDR1 MNHNS, CDR2 SASEGT. Trimming stripped 5 bases from V and 3 bases from J, with 11 bases between. There are 13 residues in the CDR3. Sequenced material: PBMCs from the stem cell graft donor, taken from the stem cell graft. The source of this sequence is a human donor who donated a stem cell graft to a child with acute myeloid leukemia. J is TRBJ2-7 and V is TRBV6-1; no reliable D call. The CDR3 nucleotides are TGTGCCAGCAGTAGGAGTCAGTTCTACGAGCAGTACTTC. As protein: CASSRSQFYEQYF.